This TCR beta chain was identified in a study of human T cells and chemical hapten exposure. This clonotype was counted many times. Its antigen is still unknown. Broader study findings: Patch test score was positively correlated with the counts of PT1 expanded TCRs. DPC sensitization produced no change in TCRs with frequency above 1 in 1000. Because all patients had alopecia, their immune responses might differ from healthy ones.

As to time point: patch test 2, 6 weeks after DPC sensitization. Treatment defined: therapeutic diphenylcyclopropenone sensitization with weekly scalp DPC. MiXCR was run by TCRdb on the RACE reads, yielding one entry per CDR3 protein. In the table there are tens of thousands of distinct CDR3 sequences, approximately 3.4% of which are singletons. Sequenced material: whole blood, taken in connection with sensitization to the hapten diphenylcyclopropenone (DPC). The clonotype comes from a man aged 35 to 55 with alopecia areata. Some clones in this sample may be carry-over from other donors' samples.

CDR3 coding DNA: TGTGCCAGCTCACCACGGGACAGGGTCTTCAATGAGCAGTTCTTC. Protein sequence: CASSPRDRVFNEQFF. This chain uses TRBV18 with TRBJ2-1; 9 bases match TRBD1. CDR3 size: 15 residues. Germline loops: CDR1 KGHSH, CDR2 LQKENI. Trimming cost V 1 base and J 6 bases; bases outside gene matches: 4.